These 27 T cell receptor beta chains originate from one sample sequenced in a study of siplizumab effects on memory and regulatory T cells. Sequencing was performed with immunoSEQ multiplex PCR; in TCRdb, only in-frame clones are kept and a portion is missing. The table records about 48,000 clones, roughly 84% of them present only once. The material sequenced was naive CD8+ T cells sorted from blood. Receptors were obtained from a human donor in good health.

The rearrangement links TRBV2 to TRBJ2-5, with 7 positions matching TRBD2. Germline-derived CDR1 and CDR2 are SNHLY and FYNNEI. V shed 7 bases and J 5 bases; nucleotides not matched to a gene: 7. The CDR3 loop spans 13 amino acids. The DNA of the CDR3 is TGTGCCAGCAAGGGGCAGGGAGGGGAGACCCAGTACTTC. Translated: CASKGQGGETQYF. Together with reference TRBV2 and TRBJ2-5, the CDR3 gives the full variable domain: EPEVTQTPSHQVTQMGQEVILRCVPISNHLYFYWYRQILGQKVEFLVSFYNNEISEKSEIFDDQFSVERPDGSNFTLKIRSTKLEDSAMYFCASKGQGGETQYFGPGTRLLVL.

V is TRBV4-1 and J is TRBJ2-7; D could derive from TRBD1 or TRBD2 (5 bases each). This CDR3 spans 15 amino acids. The V and J ends lost 0 bases and 2 bases respectively, with 11 bases between them. Per the germline V gene, CDR1 is MGHRA and CDR2 is YSYEKL. DNA of the CDR3: TGCGCCAGCAGCCAAGAAACGGGACCACCCTACGAGCAGTACTTC. It codes for CASSQETGPPYEQYF.

The V gene is TRBV27, the J gene TRBJ1-2; TRBD1 matches at 10 bases. CDR1 is MNHEY and CDR2 is SMNVEV in the germline V gene (reference sequence). This CDR3 region has 15 residues. V was clipped by 6 bases and J by 6 bases; unmatched bases: 10. The CDR3 DNA sequence: TGTGCCAGCAGACCATTGACAGGGGGCGATGATGGCTACACCTTC. This gives the protein CASRPLTGGDDGYTF.

The chain uses TRBV5-6 and TRBJ1-5; D gene ambiguous. V was shortened by 4 bases and J by 1 base, with 12 bases between the two germline ends. The germline CDR1 and CDR2 sequences are SGHDT and YYEEEE. This CDR3 is built from 15 residues. The CDR3 is CASSTAGRSNQPQHF. The CDR3 DNA reads as TGTGCCAGCAGCACCGCGGGTAGGAGCAATCAGCCCCAGCATTTT.

This sequence joins TRBV27 and TRBJ1-1; unclear D gene. The CDR3 consists of 14 residues. Trimming took 3 bases from V and 0 from J, leaving 8 bases between them. CDR1 is MNHEY and CDR2 is SMNVEV in the germline V gene (reference sequence). CDR3 loop: CASSLGSVNTEAFF. The DNA of the CDR3 is TGTGCCAGCAGTTTGGGCAGTGTGAACACTGAAGCTTTCTTT.

The chain has TRBV9 and TRBJ2-5; 11 bases agree with TRBD2. V gave up 3 bases and J gave up 1 base; unmatched junction bases: 11. Per the germline V gene, CDR1 is SGDLS and CDR2 is YYNGEE. This CDR3 has 18 residues. The CDR3 here is CASSGGVLAGGFQETQYF. The CDR3 region has the DNA TGTGCCAGCAGCGGTGGGGTCCTAGCGGGAGGCTTCCAAGAGACCCAGTACTTC.

The genes are TRBV10-1 and TRBJ2-2, with 9 bases fitting TRBD2. The germline V gene has CDR1 WNHNN and CDR2 SYGVQD (reference sequence). The CDR3 loop spans 16 amino acids. Germline trimming cut 3 bases from V and 5 bases from J; bases unmatched to any gene: 7. CDR3 sequence: CASSDFAGGPTGELFF. CDR3 in DNA: TGCGCCAGCAGTGATTTCGCGGGAGGGCCGACCGGGGAGCTGTTTTTT.

The chain joins TRBV25-1 to TRBJ2-1; D might be TRBD1 (5 bases). The V end was cut by 2 bases, the J end by 7 bases, with 12 bases between. The CDR3 length is 14 residues. In germline, CDR1 is MGHDK, CDR2 SYGVNS. CDR3 residues: CASSESDSGNEQFF. The CDR3 nucleotides read TGTGCCAGCAGTGAAAGCGATTCAGGGAATGAGCAGTTCTTC.

The V call is TRBV11-1, the J call TRBJ2-7, with D maybe TRBD2 (6 bases). The germline V gene has CDR1 SGHAT and CDR2 FQDESV (reference sequence). The CDR3 consists of 16 residues. Trimming pared 0 bases from V and 3 bases from J, leaving 15 bases between. CDR3: CASSLARDFRLYEQYF. CDR3 nucleotide sequence: TGTGCCAGCAGCTTAGCCCGGGACTTCCGCCTCTACGAGCAGTACTTC.

V is TRBV11-2 and J is TRBJ1-5; possibly TRBD1 for D (5 bases). The CDR3 has 16 amino acids. The germline V gene has CDR1 SGHAT and CDR2 FQNNGV. V was clipped by 1 base and J by 5 bases, with 15 bases between them. CDR3 region: CASSLGLNLGDQPQHF. CDR3 sequence (DNA): TGTGCCAGCAGCTTAGGACTAAACCTGGGGGATCAGCCCCAGCATTTT. Filled out from reference TRBV11-2 and TRBJ1-5, the complete variable domain reads EAGVAQSPRYKIIEKRQSVAFWCNPISGHATLYWYQQILGQGPKLLIQFQNNGVVDDSQLPKDRFSAERLKGVDSTLKIQPAKLEDSAVYLCASSLGLNLGDQPQHFGDGTRLSIL.

V and J are TRBV27 and TRBJ2-1; 7 bases agree with TRBD2. V dropped 4 bases and J dropped 6; count of bases not matched to a gene: 9. Looked up from germline, CDR1 is MNHEY and CDR2 is SMNVEV (reference sequence). The CDR3 has 15 residues. CDR3 DNA sequence: TGTGCCAGCAGTTACGGCGGGAGCATATTCAATGAGCAGTTCTTC. This translates into CASSYGGSIFNEQFF.

The chain recombines TRBV5-3 with TRBJ2-5; D may be TRBD2 (5 bases). TRBV5-3 is sorted into the ORF group, with uncertain function. The CDR3 spans 14 residues. Trimming took off 0 bases at V and 6 bases at J, with 12 bases between the two ends. The CDR3 DNA follows: TGTGCCAGAAGCTTGGGGCTAGCTTCGCAGACCCAGTACTTC. Its translation is CARSLGLASQTQYF.

The chain joins TRBV19 to TRBJ2-1; no clear D. V lost 5 bases, J lost 0 bases, and 5 bases lay in between. This CDR3 has 13 amino acids. In germline, CDR1 is LNHDA, CDR2 SQIVND (reference sequence). The CDR3 nucleotides are TGTGCCAGTAGTGGATACTCCTACAATGAGCAGTTCTTC. It specifies CASSGYSYNEQFF.

This rearrangement joins TRBV4-1 to TRBJ1-6; D is unresolved. CDR3 length: 17 residues. From germline, CDR1 is MGHRA and CDR2 YSYEKL. V lost 0 bases and J 8 bases, leaving 17 bases between the germline ends. For the CDR3, the DNA is TGCGCCAGCAGCCAAGATTTCGGGCGGCTAGTTGATTCACCCCTCCACTTT. Translating gives CASSQDFGRLVDSPLHF.

This clone was seen a few times. The V and J genes are TRBV19 and TRBJ1-1; 9 bases match TRBD1. Germline V CDR1 and CDR2: LNHDA, SQIVND (reference sequence). This CDR3 region has 13 residues. V gave up 9 bases and J gave up 1 base; unmatched junction bases: 3. The chain's CDR3 is CASDRGSNTEAFF. The CDR3 coding sequence is TGTGCCAGCGACAGGGGGTCGAACACTGAAGCTTTCTTT.

V gene TRBV7-9 combines with J gene TRBJ2-7; D is uncertain. Trimming left V 3 bases short and J 6 bases short, with 12 bases between. The CDR3 sequence is 13 residues long. The germline V gene encodes CDR1 SEHNR and CDR2 FQNEAQ (reference sequence). CDR3 sequence reads: CASSFTVSGEQYF. The CDR3 DNA reads as TGTGCCAGCAGCTTTACGGTCTCAGGCGAGCAGTACTTC.

This clone is a singleton in its sample. The chain employs TRBV4-1 and TRBJ2-1; D tentatively reads TRBD1 or TRBD2 (5 bases each). Trimming stripped 2 bases from V and 6 bases from J, with 11 bases between. The germline V gene encodes CDR1 MGHRA and CDR2 YSYEKL. The CDR3 totals 14 residues. The CDR3 sequence is CASSQTGLGNEQFF. DNA for the CDR3: TGCGCCAGCAGCCAAACGGGGCTCGGCAATGAGCAGTTCTTC.

The V and J genes are TRBV15 and TRBJ2-7; 13 nucleotides align to TRBD2. This CDR3 has 14 amino acids. The germline gives CDR1 LNHNV, CDR2 YYDKDF (reference sequence). V trimming: 4 bases; J trimming: 4 bases; junction bases outside the gene matches: 1. The CDR3 sequence is CATSKGLAGYEQYF. The CDR3 bases are TGTGCCACCAGCAAGGGACTAGCGGGATACGAGCAGTACTTC.

The V call is TRBV19, the J call TRBJ2-7; no clear D. Looked up from germline, CDR1 is LNHDA and CDR2 is SQIVND (reference sequence). The CDR3 extends over 15 amino acids. Trimming removed 3 bases at V and 0 bases at J, with 12 bases between. CDR3 protein: CASSIGQESSYEQYF. DNA for the CDR3: TGTGCCAGTAGTATCGGTCAGGAAAGCTCCTACGAGCAGTACTTC.

The J gene is TRBJ1-2, the V gene TRBV29-1, with TRBD1 as a possible D gene (6 bases). CDR3 length: 13 residues. Trimming removed 4 bases at V and 2 bases at J, with 11 bases between. Germline V gene lookup returns CDR1 SQVTM and CDR2 ANQGSEA. CDR3 nucleotides: TGCAGCGTTGGGGGCACAGGGAACTATGGCTACACCTTC. Encoded protein: CSVGGTGNYGYTF.

The chain couples TRBV6-5 to TRBJ2-3, with a possible D match to TRBD1 (6 bases). The CDR3 length is 13 residues. V lost 6 bases to trimming and J lost 6 bases, with 13 bases between them. CDR1 is MNHEY and CDR2 is SVGAGI in the germline V gene. CDR3 protein: CASSMGAWDTQYF. The DNA of the CDR3 is TGTGCCAGCAGCATGGGGGCCTGGGATACGCAGTATTTT.

V is TRBV18 and J is TRBJ2-4; TRBD1 matches at 7 bases. Germline loops: CDR1 KGHSH, CDR2 LQKENI. Losses at the gene ends were 0 bases for V and 10 bases for J; bases not matched to a gene: 6. The CDR3 is 14 amino acids. CDR3 residues: CASSPPGTEGIQYF. CDR3 sequence (DNA): TGTGCCAGCTCACCACCCGGGACAGAAGGAATTCAGTACTTC. The complete variable domain, with remaining parts taken from reference TRBV18 and TRBJ2-4, reads NAGVMQNPRHLVRRRGQEARLRCSPMKGHSHVYWYRQLPEEGLKFMVYLQKENIIDESGMPKERFSAEFPKEGPSILRIQQVVRGDSAAYFCASSPPGTEGIQYFGAGTRLSVL.

This rearrangement joins TRBV7-9 to TRBJ2-1, with 8 bases identical to TRBD1. The V gene's germline CDR1 is SEHNR and CDR2 FQNEAQ (reference sequence). The CDR3 runs 15 residues. J was trimmed by 0 bases and V by 3 bases; bases with no gene match: 1. The DNA for the CDR3 is TGTGCCAGCAGCTTTACAGGGGGCTCCTACAATGAGCAGTTCTTC. It is translated as CASSFTGGSYNEQFF.

The V call is TRBV7-9, the J call TRBJ2-1; 10 bases are a match to TRBD2. Germline CDR1 and CDR2: SEHNR and FQNEAQ (reference sequence). The CDR3 contains 18 residues. V lost 5 bases to trimming and J lost 8 bases; unmatched junction nucleotides: 18. For the CDR3, the DNA is TGTGCCAGCAGCCGACAGGCCGACCAGCTAGCGGGAGTCGATGAGCAGTTCTTC. It codes for CASSRQADQLAGVDEQFF.

The rearrangement uses TRBV7-9 and TRBJ2-3; D gene uncertain. The CDR3 has 12 residues. Germline-derived CDR1 and CDR2 are SEHNR and FQNEAQ (reference sequence). V lost 5 bases and J lost 6, with 9 bases in between. The CDR3 protein is CASSPVFDTQYF. The CDR3 bases are TGTGCCAGCAGCCCCGTTTTCGATACGCAGTATTTT.

V is TRBV7-9 and J is TRBJ2-4; D uncertain. Germline lookup yields CDR1 SEHNR and CDR2 FQNEAQ (reference sequence). Trimming stripped 0 bases from V and 1 base from J, with 10 bases between. The CDR3 covers 16 residues. CDR3 sequence reads: CASSLALGVAKNIQYF. CDR3 DNA: TGTGCCAGCAGCTTAGCTCTCGGTGTCGCCAAAAACATTCAGTACTTC.

This chain connects TRBV27 to TRBJ2-7, with D unclear. Between the trimmed V and J ends, which lost 8 bases and 1 base, there was a span of 6 bases. Germline-derived CDR1 and CDR2 are MNHEY and SMNVEV (reference sequence). The CDR3 extends over 11 amino acids. CDR3 nucleotides: TGTGCCAGCCGATTTTCCTACGAGCAGTACTTC. Amino acids: CASRFSYEQYF.